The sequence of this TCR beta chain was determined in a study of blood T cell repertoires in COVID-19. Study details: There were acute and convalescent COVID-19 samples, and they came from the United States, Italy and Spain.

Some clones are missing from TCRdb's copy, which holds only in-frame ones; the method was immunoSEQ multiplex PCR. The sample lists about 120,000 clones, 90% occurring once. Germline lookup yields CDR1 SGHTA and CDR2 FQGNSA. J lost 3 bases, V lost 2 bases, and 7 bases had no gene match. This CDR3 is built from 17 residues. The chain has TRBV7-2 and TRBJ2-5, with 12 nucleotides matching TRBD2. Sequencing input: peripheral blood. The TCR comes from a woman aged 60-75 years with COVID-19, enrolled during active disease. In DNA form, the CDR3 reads TGTGCCAGCAGCTTATCACTAGCGGGGGGAAAGAAAGAGACCCAGTACTTC. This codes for CASSLSLAGGKKETQYF.